This T cell receptor beta chain was found in a study of blood T cells in healthy people across ages. This clonotype has a handful of counts. V was clipped by 0 bases and J by 0 bases; unmatched bases: 11. CDR1 and CDR2 from the germline V gene are SGHVS and FNYEAQ. This CDR3 is built from 18 residues. With a J-beta primer mix and a sample-barcoded 5' primer, a second PCR ran about 7 to 11 cycles. MiXCR, applied by TCRdb to the 5' RACE reads, yields one record per CDR3 protein. The sample yields roughly 2 million distinct CDR3 sequences, less than 50% seen once. V usage is TRBV7-6 and J usage is TRBJ2-7, with 7 bases fitting TRBD1. What was sequenced was blood. The receptor was derived from a middle-aged woman in good health. This CDR3 is CASSLAPWAQGSSYEQYF. CDR3 bases: TGTGCCAGCAGCTTAGCGCCTTGGGCACAGGGGAGCTCCTACGAGCAGTACTTC.